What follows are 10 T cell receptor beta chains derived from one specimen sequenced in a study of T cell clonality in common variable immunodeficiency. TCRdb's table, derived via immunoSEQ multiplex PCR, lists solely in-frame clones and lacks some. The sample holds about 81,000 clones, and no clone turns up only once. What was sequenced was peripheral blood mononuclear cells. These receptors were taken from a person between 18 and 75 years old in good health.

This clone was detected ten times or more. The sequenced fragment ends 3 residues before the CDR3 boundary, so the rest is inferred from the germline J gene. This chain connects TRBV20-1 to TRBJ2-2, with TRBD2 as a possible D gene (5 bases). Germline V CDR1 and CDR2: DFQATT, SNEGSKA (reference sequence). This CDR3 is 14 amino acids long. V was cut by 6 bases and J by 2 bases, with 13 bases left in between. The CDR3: CSAQRTVNTGELFF. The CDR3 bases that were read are TGCAGTGCCCAAAGGACTGTAAACACCGGGGAG.

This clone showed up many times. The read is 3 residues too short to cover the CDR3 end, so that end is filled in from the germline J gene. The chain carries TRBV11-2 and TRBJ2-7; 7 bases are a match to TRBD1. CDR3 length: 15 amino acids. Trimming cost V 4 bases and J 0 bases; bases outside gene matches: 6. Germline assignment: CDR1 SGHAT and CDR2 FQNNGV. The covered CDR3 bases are TGTGCCAGCAGCTACTACAGGGGCAGCTCCTACGAG. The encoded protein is CASSYYRGSSYE. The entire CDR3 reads CASSYYRGSSYEQYF.

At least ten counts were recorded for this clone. CDR3 bases read: TGTGCTAGTGGTTCCCCCTTAGATCACAATCAGCCC. Protein product: CASGSPLDHNQP. The CDR3, in full, reads CASGSPLDHNQPQHF. The rearrangement joins TRBV12-5 to TRBJ1-5; no reliable D call. The CDR3 end is not reached by the read, which stops 3 residues before it; the germline J gene fills it in. Germline V CDR1 and CDR2: LGHNT, FRNRAP. The CDR3 has 15 amino acids. With 4 bases removed from V and 3 bases from J, the gap between germline ends came to 13 bases. Filled out from reference TRBV12-5 and TRBJ1-5, the complete variable domain reads DARVTQTPRHKVTEMGQEVTMRCQPILGHNTVFWYRQTMMQGLELLAYFRNRAPLDDSGMPKDRFSAEMPDATLATLKIQPSEPRDSAVYFCASGSPLDHNQPQHFGDGTRLSIL.

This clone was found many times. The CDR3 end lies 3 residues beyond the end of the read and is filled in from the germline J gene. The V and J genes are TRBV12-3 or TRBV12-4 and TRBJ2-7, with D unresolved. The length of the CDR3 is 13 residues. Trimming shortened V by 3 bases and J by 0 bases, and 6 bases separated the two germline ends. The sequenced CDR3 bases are TGTGCCAGCAGTTTTCAGAGCTCCTACGAG. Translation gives CASSFQSSYE. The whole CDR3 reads CASSFQSSYEQYF.

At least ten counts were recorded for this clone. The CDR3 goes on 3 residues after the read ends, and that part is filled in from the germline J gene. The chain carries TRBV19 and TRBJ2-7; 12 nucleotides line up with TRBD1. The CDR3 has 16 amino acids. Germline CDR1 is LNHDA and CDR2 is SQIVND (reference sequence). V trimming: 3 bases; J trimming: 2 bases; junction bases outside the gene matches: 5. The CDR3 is CASSIGTGGIAYEQYF. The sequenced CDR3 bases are TGTGCCAGTAGTATTGGGACAGGGGGCATCGCCTACGAG.

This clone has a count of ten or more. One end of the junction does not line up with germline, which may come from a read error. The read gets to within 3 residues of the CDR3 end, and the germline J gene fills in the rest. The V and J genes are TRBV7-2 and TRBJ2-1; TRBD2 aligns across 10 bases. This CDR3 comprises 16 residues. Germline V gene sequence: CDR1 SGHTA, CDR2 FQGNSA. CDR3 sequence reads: CASSLAGTSAYNEQFF. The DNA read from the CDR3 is TGTGCCAGCAGCCTAGCCGGGACTAGCGCCTACAATGAG.

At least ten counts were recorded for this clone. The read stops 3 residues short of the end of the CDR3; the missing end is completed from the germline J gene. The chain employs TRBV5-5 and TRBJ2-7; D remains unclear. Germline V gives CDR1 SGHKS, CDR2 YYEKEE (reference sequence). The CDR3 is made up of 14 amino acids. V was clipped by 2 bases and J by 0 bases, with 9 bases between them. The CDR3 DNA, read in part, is TGTGCCAGCAGCTTCTCTCCTAGCTCCTACGAG. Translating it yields CASSFSPSSYE. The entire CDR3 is CASSFSPSSYEQYF.

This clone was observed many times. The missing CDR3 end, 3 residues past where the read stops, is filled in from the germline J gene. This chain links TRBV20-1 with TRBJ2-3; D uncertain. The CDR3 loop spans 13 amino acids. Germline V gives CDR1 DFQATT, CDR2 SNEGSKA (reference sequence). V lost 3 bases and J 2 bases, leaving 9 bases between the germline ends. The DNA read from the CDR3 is TGCAGTGCTAGTGGGCCGAACACAGATACG. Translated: CSASGPNTDT. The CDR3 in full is CSASGPNTDTQYF.

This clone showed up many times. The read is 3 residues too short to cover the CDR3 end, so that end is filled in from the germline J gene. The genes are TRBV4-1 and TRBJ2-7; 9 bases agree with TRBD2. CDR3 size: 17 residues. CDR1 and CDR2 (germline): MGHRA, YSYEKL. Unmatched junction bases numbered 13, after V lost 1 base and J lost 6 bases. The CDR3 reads CASSQVDLGLAFGEQYF. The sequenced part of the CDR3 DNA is TGCGCCAGCAGCCAAGTTGATCTCGGACTAGCGTTCGGCGAG.

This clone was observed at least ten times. The CDR3 is CASSFTGTVGETQYF. The CDR3 bases that were read are TGTGCCAGCAGCTTTACCGGGACTGTGGGAGAGACC. The chain couples TRBV7-6 to TRBJ2-5; D is possibly TRBD2 (6 bases). The read comes to an end 3 residues before the CDR3 does, leaving the germline J gene to fill in the end. The CDR3 is made up of 15 amino acids. From germline, CDR1 is SGHVS and CDR2 FNYEAQ. Trimming shortened V by 3 bases and J by 4 bases, and 15 bases separated the two germline ends.